This T cell receptor (beta chain) was documented in a study of T-cell memory formation after mild COVID-19. Looked up from germline, CDR1 is SGHDT and CDR2 is YYEEEE. The CDR3 contains 17 residues. Trimming cost V 0 bases and J 5 bases, with 15 bases left between them. It was 5'RACE with constant-segment primers that produced the TCR alpha and TCR beta cDNA libraries, which carried sample barcodes and UMIs. TCRdb called the 5' RACE reads again in MiXCR, with one record for every CDR3 protein. The repertoire includes 350,000 to 500,000 distinct CDR3 sequences, roughly 20% of them detected once, and more than 8% sits in the top ten.

What was sequenced was PBMCs or a T cell subset sorted from them (not recorded which). The V and J genes are TRBV5-6 and TRBJ1-6; TRBD1 might be the D (5 bases). The receptor was isolated from an adult woman who had mild COVID-19 (a few samples of this study predate the infection). Cell type and time point are not known. The CDR3 sequence is CASSLGPGRGNNSPLHF. CDR3 nucleotide sequence: TGTGCCAGCAGCTTGGGCCCGGGAAGGGGCAATAATTCACCCCTCCACTTT.